This TCR beta chain was found in a study of T cell changes during pregnancy in multiple sclerosis. The data were produced by immunoSEQ multiplex PCR, yet TCRdb's version contains in-frame clones alone and is incomplete. The sample lists fewer than 45,000 clones; 91% were seen once. Concerning this clone: Additional DNA sequences in this sample encode the identical CDR3.

This CDR3 is built from 19 residues. Trimming removed 0 bases at V and 0 bases at J, with 17 bases between. Germline V gene data show CDR1 as LGHNA and CDR2 as YNFKEQ. The specimen comprised CD4+ T cells from peripheral blood mononuclear cells, sampled in the third trimester of pregnancy. This chain links TRBV4-2 with TRBJ1-4; tentatively, D is TRBD1 (6 bases). The origin of this receptor is a female donor in good health, enrolled as a control in a pregnancy study. The CDR3 spells CASSQEGWDTSATNEKLFF. The CDR3 DNA reads as TGTGCCAGCAGCCAAGAAGGATGGGACACTAGCGCAACTAATGAAAAACTGTTTTTT.